This T cell receptor (beta chain) was recorded in a study of blood T cells in healthy people across ages. General observations from the study: Diversity figures derived from one million T cells were judged to underestimate the true value. Older age coincided with a roughly linear decline in TCR beta diversity per million T cells.

Drawn from each donor were ten milliliters of peripheral blood. Using a J-beta primer mix together with a sample-barcoded 5' primer, a second PCR was run for about 6 to 11 cycles. TCRdb analysed the 5' RACE reads with MiXCR anew, one entry per CDR3 protein. The sample shows about 830,000 distinct CDR3 sequences, about 62% of them seen only once. As for this clonotype: What it binds is unknown.

Sequenced input: blood. The sequence derives from a man in his thirties or forties in good health.

The CDR3 sequence: CASGWGKKYGYTF. DNA for the CDR3: TGTGCTAGTGGTTGGGGAAAGAAGTACGGCTACACCTTC. The rearrangement joins TRBV12-5 to TRBJ1-2; no clear D gene. From germline, CDR1 is LGHNT and CDR2 FRNRAP. V was pared by 4 bases and J by 8 bases, with 14 bases between. The CDR3 extends over 13 amino acids.